This paragraph reports one TCR beta chain. The table lists this clonotype with a few counts. Its antigen remains undetermined. There are no base qualities to consult, and no much larger clone falls within one base. This specimen's time point label, interpreted: patch test 1, 2 weeks after DPC sensitization. The treatment or condition label here, explained by the study, means: therapeutic diphenylcyclopropenone sensitization with weekly scalp DPC. At every patch-test visit, the blood draw took place before the patch test was put on. To be eligible, patients had to be aged 18 to 70, diagnosed with alopecia and judged suitable for DPC therapy, while pregnant patients were excluded. Total RNA was extracted from unfractionated whole blood collected in Tempus Blood RNA tubes. The data stem from a study of human T cells and chemical hapten exposure (dated by TCRdb to the early 2020s). Looking at the study overall: For sensitization, 2% DPC in acetone was applied to an approximately 2 cm by approximately 2 cm area of upper inner arm skin. Twenty-nine alopecia patients provided blood for TCR sequencing at one to four time points (pre-sensitization, 2, 6 and 24 weeks). Patients additionally received weekly therapeutic DPC doses to the scalp throughout the approximately 25-week study period. Alopecia areata with under or over 50% scalp involvement, alopecia totalis and alopecia universalis were represented in the patient cohort, which was mostly female. Libraries were combined into a pool for sequencing, and differences in TCR yield between samples came mainly from small differences in library volumes within the pool. This study followed changes in the peripheral blood TCR repertoire in vivo during primary and secondary sensitization of alopecia patients to the hapten diphenylcyclopropenone (DPC). Patch testing on the upper back used Finn chambers containing 0.01% DPC, with scoring done after 6 days according to International Contact Dermatitis Research Group standards. Blood samples were taken from patients before sensitization (week 0) and then at 2, 6 and about 24 weeks after DPC sensitization.

Library method: RACE. The instrument given in TCRdb is NextSeq 500. Library preparation attached unique molecular identifiers to individual cDNA molecules for quantitative, reproducible TCR counting. Each blood RNA sample was used to sequence both TCR alpha and TCR beta chains. From the authors' description of their analysis: A median of around 100,000 TCRs per sample was observed, with a range of about 20,000 to 700,000. V, J and CDR3 annotation of the TCR reads was carried out using the Decombinator software suite. For PS versus PT1 abundance plots, all samples were subsampled to the same number of TCRs (28,000). TCRs were defined as expanded if absent before sensitization and observed at least eight times at the 2-week time point. TCRdb's own reprocessing of the public reads used fastp at Q25 and MiXCR and kept productive beta chains. All rows with the same CDR3 protein become a single entry with the most common DNA and genes. V and J calls and clone size were set by TCRdb, not the authors. Counted in this sample were 380,000 or so distinct CDR3 sequences; approximately 5.1% of them appeared once. The ten largest make up about 2.1% of the sample.

Paper-wide results and their limitations: A positive correlation was found between the number of PT1 expanded TCRs and patch test score, with significance reached at thresholds 8, 16 and 32 but not 4. Repeated subsampling changed both the strength of the expansion versus patch-test correlation and the threshold at which that correlation became significant. Compared with pre-sensitization or healthy control sets, expanded TCRs formed significantly more large CDR3 similarity clusters, which is consistent with antigen-driven responses. No change with DPC sensitization was found in the number of TCRs above 1 in 1000 frequency, and no evidence of global repertoire structure alterations was found. Because every patient had alopecia, a presumed autoimmune disease, the patients' immune response might differ from that of healthy individuals.

V is cut by 0 bases and J by 4 bases, and the space between the germline ends is 2 bases. The CDR3 runs 13 residues from the cysteine to the phenylalanine. Here the CDR3 DNA is all that survives: 39 bases in frame from base 1. The germline V gene gives CDR1 as KGHDR and CDR2 as SFDVKD. Here the sequenced sample was whole blood, taken in connection with sensitization to the hapten diphenylcyclopropenone (DPC). The TCR comes from a woman aged 50 to 60 with alopecia areata. Some clones in this sample may be carry-over from other donors' samples. The sequence is built from TRBV24-1 and TRBJ2-2, with the D gene call left open. Here is the DNA: TGTGCCACCAGTGATTTGATCACCGGGGAGCTGTTTTTT. This is translated as CATSDLITGELFF.